The rows below give T cell receptor beta chains drawn from one sample of a study of T cells in Graves' hyperthyroidism and ophthalmopathy. TCRdb fed the multiplex PCR reads into MiXCR, producing one record per CDR3 protein. Here the sample spans hundreds of thousands of distinct CDR3 sequences, approximately 14% being singletons. Sequencing input: blood. The receptors come from a woman between 18 and 29 years old with Graves' hyperthyroidism. Each CDR3 is given with its conserved first and last residue. The D gene is left open where the match is weak. Clone size appears in some rows only: once, few, many, or a class for an expanded clone.

V gene: TRBV19
D gene: TRBD2
J gene: TRBJ2-1
clone size: .
CDR3 protein: CASSTFLAGANEQFF
CDR3 DNA: TGTGCCAGTAGTACCTTCTTAGCGGGAGCTAATGAGCAGTTCTTC

V gene: TRBV5-1
D gene: .
J gene: TRBJ1-2
clone size: .
CDR3 protein: CASSFSGPVYGYTF
CDR3 DNA: TGCGCCAGCAGCTTTTCCGGGCCCGTCTATGGCTACACCTTC

V gene: TRBV20-1
D gene: .
J gene: TRBJ2-7
clone size: many
CDR3 protein: CSARPPRVGPAEQYF
CDR3 DNA: TGCAGTGCTAGGCCCCCCAGGGTAGGGCCCGCGGAGCAGTACTTC

V gene: TRBV11-1
D gene: TRBD2
J gene: TRBJ2-1
clone size: many
CDR3 protein: CASSRQTSGRNEQFF
CDR3 DNA: TGTGCCAGCAGCCGTCAGACTAGCGGGAGGAATGAGCAGTTCTTC

V gene: TRBV12-3/TRBV12-4
D gene: .
J gene: TRBJ1-6
clone size: .
CDR3 protein: CASSLAGVDSPLHF
CDR3 DNA: TGTGCCAGCAGTTTAGCAGGGGTGGATTCACCCCTCCACTTT

V gene: TRBV19
D gene: .
J gene: TRBJ1-2
clone size: few
CDR3 protein: CASSIDSTGQSLNYGYTF
CDR3 DNA: TGTGCCAGTAGTATAGATAGCACAGGCCAGTCTCTTAACTATGGCTACACCTTC

V gene: TRBV20-1
D gene: .
J gene: TRBJ1-1
clone size: few
CDR3 protein: CSARDLVLGQRNTEAFF
CDR3 DNA: TGCAGTGCTAGAGATCTGGTTCTAGGACAGAGGAACACTGAAGCTTTCTTT

V gene: TRBV4-1
D gene: .
J gene: TRBJ1-5
clone size: many
CDR3 protein: CASSQVVAIGSNQPQHF
CDR3 DNA: TGCGCCAGCAGCCAAGTAGTGGCAATTGGGAGCAATCAGCCCCAGCATTTT

V gene: TRBV28
D gene: .
J gene: TRBJ2-4
clone size: .
CDR3 protein: CASSEGGLAKNIQYF
CDR3 DNA: TGTGCCAGCAGTGAGGGCGGACTAGCCAAAAACATTCAGTACTTC

V gene: TRBV28
D gene: .
J gene: TRBJ2-5
clone size: .
CDR3 protein: CASSSAIQETQYF
CDR3 DNA: TGTGCCAGCAGCTCAGCAATCCAAGAGACCCAGTACTTC

V gene: TRBV12-5
D gene: TRBD1
J gene: TRBJ2-5
clone size: .
CDR3 protein: CASGFTPGQGETQYF
CDR3 DNA: TGTGCTAGTGGTTTTACCCCCGGACAGGGGGAGACCCAGTACTTC

V gene: TRBV5-6
D gene: .
J gene: TRBJ1-4
clone size: few
CDR3 protein: CASSLRRVREKLFF
CDR3 DNA: TGTGCCAGCAGCTTGAGAAGGGTGCGTGAAAAACTGTTTTTT

V gene: TRBV20-1
D gene: .
J gene: TRBJ1-2
clone size: .
CDR3 protein: CSAQAAGRNYGYTF
CDR3 DNA: TGCAGTGCGCAGGCTGCCGGAAGGAACTATGGCTACACCTTC

V gene: TRBV2
D gene: .
J gene: TRBJ1-4
clone size: many
CDR3 protein: CASRSTNEKLFF
CDR3 DNA: TGTGCCAGTCGGTCGACTAATGAAAAACTGTTTTTT

V gene: TRBV18
D gene: .
J gene: TRBJ1-1
clone size: many
CDR3 protein: CASSSRQEAFF
CDR3 DNA: TGTGCCAGCTCCTCACGACAGGAAGCTTTCTTT

V gene: TRBV2
D gene: TRBD1
J gene: TRBJ2-1
clone size: few
CDR3 protein: CASSVLQGAQVEQFF
CDR3 DNA: TGTGCCAGCAGTGTACTCCAGGGGGCGCAGGTTGAGCAGTTCTTC

V gene: TRBV10-3
D gene: TRBD2
J gene: TRBJ2-5
clone size: .
CDR3 protein: CAMSGRSETQYF
CDR3 DNA: TGTGCCATGAGCGGGAGGTCAGAGACCCAGTACTTC

V gene: TRBV20-1
D gene: TRBD2
J gene: TRBJ2-3
clone size: few
CDR3 protein: CSARRSEVSGRSDTQYF
CDR3 DNA: TGCAGTGCTAGACGATCGGAAGTCAGCGGGAGATCTGATACGCAGTATTTT

V gene: TRBV6-2/TRBV6-3
D gene: TRBD2
J gene: TRBJ2-4
clone size: many
CDR3 protein: CASSYSIAGENIQYF
CDR3 DNA: TGTGCCAGCAGTTACTCGATAGCGGGAGAAAACATTCAGTACTTC

V gene: TRBV28
D gene: .
J gene: TRBJ2-5
clone size: many
CDR3 protein: CASSFLSGLPLETQYF
CDR3 DNA: TGTGCCAGCAGTTTTCTCAGCGGACTGCCCCTGGAGACCCAGTACTTC

V gene: TRBV20-1
D gene: TRBD2
J gene: TRBJ2-7
clone size: many
CDR3 protein: CSATGTSAYEQYF
CDR3 DNA: TGCAGTGCTACCGGGACTAGCGCCTACGAGCAGTACTTC

V gene: TRBV6-2/TRBV6-3
D gene: .
J gene: TRBJ2-5
clone size: few
CDR3 protein: CASGAPRRSGETQYF
CDR3 DNA: TGTGCCAGCGGAGCGCCCAGGAGGTCGGGAGAGACCCAGTACTTC

V gene: TRBV11-2
D gene: .
J gene: TRBJ2-7
clone size: few
CDR3 protein: CACSLGELGEQYF
CDR3 DNA: TGTGCCTGCAGCTTAGGGGAATTGGGGGAGCAGTACTTC

V gene: TRBV18
D gene: .
J gene: TRBJ1-1
clone size: .
CDR3 protein: CASSPSKVSNTEAFF
CDR3 DNA: TGTGCCAGTTCTCCTAGTAAGGTATCGAACACTGAAGCTTTCTTT

V gene: TRBV9
D gene: .
J gene: TRBJ2-1
clone size: many
CDR3 protein: CASSAPREIAANEQFF
CDR3 DNA: TGTGCCAGCAGCGCCCCCCGGGAGATAGCGGCAAATGAGCAGTTCTTC

V gene: TRBV4-1
D gene: .
J gene: TRBJ1-6
clone size: few
CDR3 protein: CASSHADRDNSPLHF
CDR3 DNA: TGCGCCAGCAGCCACGCGGACAGAGATAATTCACCCCTCCACTTT

V gene: TRBV2
D gene: TRBD1
J gene: TRBJ2-1
clone size: many
CDR3 protein: CASKKDRNNEQFF
CDR3 DNA: TGTGCCAGCAAAAAGGACAGGAACAATGAGCAGTTCTTC

V gene: TRBV28
D gene: .
J gene: TRBJ2-3
clone size: many
CDR3 protein: CASSSLGLASTDTQYF
CDR3 DNA: TGTGCCAGCAGTTCTCTAGGGCTAGCGAGCACAGATACGCAGTATTTT

V gene: TRBV20-1
D gene: .
J gene: TRBJ2-7
clone size: few
CDR3 protein: CSAYGLLEQYF
CDR3 DNA: TGCAGTGCTTACGGACTCCTCGAGCAGTACTTC

V gene: TRBV7-8
D gene: .
J gene: TRBJ2-3
clone size: many
CDR3 protein: CASSLVQGMDTQYF
CDR3 DNA: TGTGCCAGCAGCTTAGTCCAGGGAATGGATACGCAGTATTTT

V gene: TRBV5-1
D gene: .
J gene: TRBJ1-1
clone size: few
CDR3 protein: CASSLIPLAEAFF
CDR3 DNA: TGCGCCAGCAGCTTGATCCCGTTGGCTGAAGCTTTCTTT

V gene: TRBV20-1
D gene: TRBD2
J gene: TRBJ2-1
clone size: .
CDR3 protein: CSARALAGEAYNERFF
CDR3 DNA: TGCAGTGCTAGAGCCCTAGCGGGAGAAGCTTACAATGAGCGGTTCTTC

V gene: TRBV5-6
D gene: TRBD2
J gene: TRBJ2-5
clone size: .
CDR3 protein: CASSLLAAGETQYF
CDR3 DNA: TGTGCCAGCAGCTTACTAGCGGCTGGAGAGACCCAGTACTTC

V gene: TRBV19
D gene: .
J gene: TRBJ2-5
clone size: .
CDR3 protein: CASSIEKPSETQYF
CDR3 DNA: TGTGCCAGTAGTATAGAAAAACCTTCGGAGACCCAGTACTTC

V gene: TRBV28
D gene: TRBD2
J gene: TRBJ2-7
clone size: many
CDR3 protein: CASSFSSGRIGYEQYF
CDR3 DNA: TGTGCCAGCAGTTTTTCTAGCGGGAGGATTGGCTACGAGCAGTACTTC

V gene: TRBV19
D gene: TRBD1
J gene: TRBJ1-1
clone size: few
CDR3 protein: CASSPTDRLNTEAFF
CDR3 DNA: TGTGCCAGTAGTCCCACGGACAGGCTGAACACTGAAGCTTTCTTT

V gene: TRBV3-1
D gene: TRBD2
J gene: TRBJ2-1
clone size: many
CDR3 protein: CASSQPSTSGRGVNEQFF
CDR3 DNA: TGTGCCAGCAGCCAACCGAGTACTAGCGGGAGAGGGGTCAATGAGCAGTTCTTC

V gene: TRBV4-2
D gene: .
J gene: TRBJ2-1
clone size: .
CDR3 protein: CASSQPSLAGRNEQFF
CDR3 DNA: TGTGCCAGCAGCCAACCATCCCTGGCAGGACGTAATGAGCAGTTCTTC

V gene: TRBV11-3
D gene: .
J gene: TRBJ1-1
clone size: many
CDR3 protein: CASSPRSKMNTEAFF
CDR3 DNA: TGTGCCAGCAGCCCAAGGTCCAAAATGAACACTGAAGCTTTCTTT

V gene: TRBV7-9
D gene: TRBD2
J gene: TRBJ2-1
clone size: many
CDR3 protein: CASSLTSGTGNEQFF
CDR3 DNA: TGTGCCAGCAGCCTAACTAGCGGGACGGGAAATGAGCAGTTCTTC

V gene: TRBV19
D gene: .
J gene: TRBJ2-1
clone size: .
CDR3 protein: CASSIDRGLNEQFF
CDR3 DNA: TGTGCCAGTAGTATAGACAGGGGCCTCAATGAGCAGTTCTTC